A single sample is the source of the 14 T cell receptor beta chains below, sequenced in a study of blood T cell repertoires in COVID-19. Repertoires were generated with immunoSEQ multiplex PCR, while TCRdb's copy carries only in-frame clones and drops some. The sample records around 68,000 clones, 75% to 90% being singletons. Input material: peripheral blood. The receptors come from a man in his forties or fifties with acute or convalescent COVID-19.

V gene TRBV5-1 combines with J gene TRBJ2-1; TRBD1 matches at 11 bases. Germline values: CDR1 SGHRS, CDR2 YFSETQ. This CDR3 has 17 residues. Trimming took 0 bases from V and 7 from J; bases not matched to a gene: 9. DNA for the CDR3: TGCGCCAGCAGCTTGGACGGCGGACAGGGGGCCAGGAATGAGCAGTTCTTC. Its protein is CASSLDGGQGARNEQFF.

This chain joins TRBV19 and TRBJ2-3; possible D gene TRBD2, 5 bases. V gave up 4 bases and J gave up 0 bases, with 17 bases separating them. The CDR3 length is 17 residues. Germline assignment: CDR1 LNHDA and CDR2 SQIVND (reference sequence). CDR3 nucleotide sequence: TGTGCCAGTAGTACGTCACGGGGAACTATAAGCACAGATACGCAGTATTTT. Its protein product is CASSTSRGTISTDTQYF.

This rearrangement joins TRBV27 to TRBJ2-1; 9 nucleotides line up with TRBD1. CDR1 is MNHEY, CDR2 SMNVEV, per germline (reference sequence). With V trimmed by 6 bases and J by 8 bases, 11 bases remained unmatched. This CDR3 contains 15 residues. Written as DNA, the CDR3 is TGTGCCAGCAGCCGAGAGGGACAGGGCCGGGATGAGCAGTTCTTC. Protein product: CASSREGQGRDEQFF.

This chain joins TRBV28 and TRBJ1-6; D not resolved. The length of the CDR3 is 15 residues. The V gene's germline CDR1 is MDHEN and CDR2 SYDVKM. V dropped 2 bases and J dropped 9 bases, with 14 bases sitting between them. This CDR3 is CASSLPTSGGSPLHF. Written as DNA, the CDR3 is TGTGCCAGCAGTTTACCCACCTCGGGTGGTTCACCCCTCCACTTT.

The rearrangement links TRBV11-3 to TRBJ1-1, with a weak D call TRBD1 (5 bases). This CDR3 comprises 19 residues. CDR1 and CDR2 (germline): SGHNT, YENEEA. V lost 2 bases and J lost 1, with 23 bases in between. The DNA of the CDR3 is TGTGCCAGCAGCTTAACACAGAGGAGATTGACAGAGCAGAACACTGAAGCTTTCTTT. Translated, it gives CASSLTQRRLTEQNTEAFF. The full variable domain, in which reference TRBV11-3 and TRBJ1-1 provide the parts outside the CDR3, is EAGVVQSPRYKIIEKKQPVAFWCNPISGHNTLYWYLQNLGQGPELLIRYENEEAVDDSQLPKDRFSAERLKGVDSTLKIQPAELGDSAVYLCASSLTQRRLTEQNTEAFFGQGTRLTVV.

The chain recombines TRBV7-9 with TRBJ2-1; 7 bases map to TRBD1. Per the germline V gene, CDR1 is SEHNR and CDR2 is FQNEAQ (reference sequence). V dropped 5 bases and J dropped 12; count of bases not matched to a gene: 19. The CDR3 consists of 16 residues. For the CDR3, the DNA is TGTGCCAGCAGCACAACGACAGGGCTAAGGGGTGCTGGGCAGTTCTTC. This encodes CASSTTTGLRGAGQFF.

This rearrangement joins TRBV18 to TRBJ1-3, with D possibly being TRBD1 (6 bases). The length of the CDR3 is 14 residues. Looked up from germline, CDR1 is KGHSH and CDR2 is LQKENI. V shed 5 bases and J shed 0 bases, with 8 bases lying between them. CDR3 amino acids: CASSKTGSGNTIYF. The CDR3 DNA reads as TGTGCCAGCTCAAAGACAGGCTCTGGAAACACCATATATTTT. Full variable domain (missing parts from reference TRBV18 and TRBJ1-3): NAGVMQNPRHLVRRRGQEARLRCSPMKGHSHVYWYRQLPEEGLKFMVYLQKENIIDESGMPKERFSAEFPKEGPSILRIQQVVRGDSAAYFCASSKTGSGNTIYFGEGSWLTVV.

The chain recombines TRBV28 with TRBJ1-1, with unresolved D. CDR1 MDHEN and CDR2 SYDVKM come from the germline V gene. V lost 5 bases and J lost 2, with 9 bases in between. The CDR3 covers 13 residues. The CDR3 DNA is TGTGCCAGCAGTCGGATGACTAACACTGAAGCTTTCTTT. This gives the protein CASSRMTNTEAFF.

In DNA, the CDR3 is TGTGCCAGCTCACCCCTTGGGACTAGCGGGATCTCCTACAATGAGCAGTTCTTC. This codes for CASSPLGTSGISYNEQFF. The V call is TRBV18, the J call TRBJ2-1; TRBD2 aligns across 13 bases. V was clipped by 3 bases and J by 0 bases; unmatched bases: 5. The CDR3 contains 18 residues. Germline V gene lookup returns CDR1 KGHSH and CDR2 LQKENI. Full variable domain (outside the CDR3, taken from reference TRBV18 and TRBJ2-1): NAGVMQNPRHLVRRRGQEARLRCSPMKGHSHVYWYRQLPEEGLKFMVYLQKENIIDESGMPKERFSAEFPKEGPSILRIQQVVRGDSAAYFCASSPLGTSGISYNEQFFGPGTRLTVL.

In its sample, this clone was seen once. The rearrangement joins TRBV24-1 to TRBJ2-1; 9 bases are a match to TRBD1. Germline CDR1 KGHDR, CDR2 SFDVKD. The V and J ends lost 7 bases and 6 bases, in that order; junction bases with no gene match: 9. The CDR3 length is 15 residues. CDR3 in amino acids: CATRASQGAFNEQFF. The CDR3 nucleotides read TGTGCCACCAGGGCTTCACAGGGGGCTTTCAATGAGCAGTTCTTC.

The chain joins TRBV6-5 to TRBJ2-7; D unresolved. Between the trimmed V and J ends, which lost 0 bases and 4 bases, there was a span of 10 bases. This CDR3 region has 14 residues. Looked up from germline, CDR1 is MNHEY and CDR2 is SVGAGI. DNA for the CDR3: TGTGCCAGCAGTTACTCGATTTTCGGTTACGAGCAGTACTTC. This translates into CASSYSIFGYEQYF.

The rearrangement uses TRBV24-1 and TRBJ2-2; the match to TRBD2 covers 8 bases. The CDR3 totals 17 residues. V lost 2 bases, J lost 5 bases, and 9 bases stayed unmatched. Germline assignment: CDR1 KGHDR and CDR2 SFDVKD. The CDR3 spells CATSDSPDSGITGELFF. The CDR3 DNA reads TGTGCCACCAGTGATTCCCCGGATAGCGGGATAACCGGGGAGCTGTTTTTT.

A single count supports this clone. The DNA for the CDR3 is TGTGCCAGCAGTTTATACGGTTTGGGCAAATACACTGAAGCTTTCTTT. Amino acid sequence: CASSLYGLGKYTEAFF. This sequence joins TRBV28 and TRBJ1-1, with D unresolved. CDR1 is MDHEN, CDR2 SYDVKM, per germline. CDR3 length equals 16 residues. The ends were cut back, 1 base at V and 3 bases at J, with 15 bases in the middle.

The chain joins TRBV6-2 or TRBV6-3 to TRBJ2-4, with 12 bases fitting TRBD2. The germline CDR1 and CDR2 sequences are MNHEY and SVGEGT. This CDR3 contains 15 residues. Unmatched junction bases numbered 6, after V lost 5 bases and J lost 7 bases. DNA for the CDR3: TGTGCCAGCAGTACTACTAGCGGGAGGTTCAACATTCAGTACTTC. Translated, it gives CASSTTSGRFNIQYF.